This TCR beta chain was identified during a study of cytomegalovirus exposure and HLA in healthy donors. Study-wide results and caveats: In vitro experiments confirmed that a few CMV-associated chains were specific for CMV antigens. Immune exposure information available was restricted to CMV serostatus. Listed as cytomegalovirus-associated were 150 to 200 TCR beta chains.

This clone was detected only a few times. What it binds is unknown. Donors in the study were healthy people who gave bone marrow. It was with 60 Vbeta and 13 Jbeta primers that the PCR ran. The repertoire was sequenced with immunoSEQ multiplex PCR; TCRdb's copy has only in-frame clones and lacks some. The sample gives about 200,000 clones, around 80% of which show up once; about 0.23% is in the top ten. Germline-derived CDR1 and CDR2 are WNHNN and SYGVQD (reference sequence). V lost 5 bases and J lost 1; bases outside the gene matches: 7. CDR3 length equals 15 residues. This clonotype was obtained from a girl aged 2 to 9 in good health and CMV-seronegative. The rearrangement links TRBV10-1 to TRBJ2-5, with 7 bases matching TRBD2. Material for sequencing was PBMCs. The CDR3 loop is CASSPSGTTQETQYF. In nucleotides, the CDR3 is TGCGCCAGCAGTCCCTCCGGGACTACCCAAGAGACCCAGTACTTC.